This TCR beta chain was identified during a study of response to subunit inactivated influenza vaccine. Whole-study findings and limits: Authors suggested each seasonal influenza vaccination recruits few new T cells.

This clonotype was observed at least ten times. The antigen is undetermined. V lost 4 bases and J 2 bases, leaving 3 bases between the germline ends. The CDR3 contains 12 residues. CDR1 is WSHSY, CDR2 SAAADI, per germline. TCRdb itself ran the RT-PCR reads through MiXCR, one entry per CDR3 protein. The sample has 250,000 to 350,000 distinct CDR3 sequences; approximately 21% are singletons. The rearrangement joins TRBV10-2 to TRBJ1-5; D unclear. Source: PBMCs from blood, taken approximately 20 months after vaccination. The receptor was isolated from a man aged 45 to 70 who received an inactivated influenza vaccine. CDR3 nucleotide sequence: TGCGCCAGCAGTGTCGGCAATCAGCCCCAGCATTTT. Residues: CASSVGNQPQHF.